One sample yielded the 9 T cell receptor beta chains listed below, sequenced in a study of beta chain features in type 1 diabetes. Study outcomes and limitations: Shorter TCRB CDR3s, moderately but significantly so, were found in Type 1 diabetes patients in all four CD4+ subsets.

These receptors have no identified antigens. The sequenced template was cDNA made from the entire isolated RNA. Generated by immunoSEQ multiplex PCR, the TCRdb table keeps only in-frame clones and is missing some. Of almost 350,000 clones listed, around 9.7% are singletons. Input material: central memory CD4+ T cells from blood. All receptors derive from a man aged 25-45 years with type 1 diabetes.

In DNA form, the CDR3 reads TGCGCCAGCAGTGAGAGGACCCCGCCCGGGGGGGGTCAGTACTTC. This translates into CASSERTPPGGGQYF. The J gene is TRBJ2-5, the V gene TRBV10-2; 8 nucleotides agree with TRBD2. Unmatched junction bases numbered 13, after V lost 2 bases and J lost 11 bases. Germline CDR1 is WSHSY and CDR2 is SAAADI. The CDR3 consists of 15 residues.

The rearrangement joins TRBV4-3 to TRBJ1-1, with D possibly being TRBD1 (5 bases). V was cut by 1 base and J by 5 bases, with 14 bases left in between. This CDR3 is 15 amino acids long. CDR1 and CDR2 from the germline V gene are LGHNA and YSLEER. The CDR3 nucleotides are TGCGCCAGCAGCCAAGCATTCGGGGGTCTTACTGAAGCTTTCTTT. Its translation: CASSQAFGGLTEAFF.

This clone has a handful of counts. The gene calls are TRBV4-3 and TRBJ1-2; 9 nucleotides agree with TRBD1. This CDR3 is built from 18 residues. J gave up 4 bases and V 0 bases, and 12 bases lay outside the gene matches. Germline V gene data show CDR1 as LGHNA and CDR2 as YSLEER. The CDR3 DNA follows: TGCGCCAGCAGCCAAGATCCGGACAGGGGTCCCCTTGGCTATGGCTACACCTTC. Its protein product is CASSQDPDRGPLGYGYTF.

The chain recombines TRBV28 with TRBJ2-4; no clear D gene. V lost 3 bases to trimming and J lost 8 bases, with 11 bases between them. Germline CDR1 is MDHEN and CDR2 is SYDVKM. This CDR3 is 13 amino acids long. This CDR3 reads CASSFSPAYIQYF. The CDR3 coding sequence is TGTGCCAGCAGTTTCTCTCCGGCTTACATTCAGTACTTC. The entire variable domain, with the rest obtained from reference TRBV28 and TRBJ2-4, is as follows: DVKVTQSSRYLVKRTGEKVFLECVQDMDHENMFWYRQDPGLGLRLIYFSYDVKMKEKGDIPEGYSVSREKKERFSLILESASTNQTSMYLCASSFSPAYIQYFGAGTRLSVL.

The rearrangement joins TRBV10-3 to TRBJ1-5; 8 bases match TRBD1. Germline loops: CDR1 ENHRY, CDR2 SYGVKD. V dropped 8 bases and J dropped 6; count of bases not matched to a gene: 12. This CDR3 is 15 amino acids long. DNA for the CDR3: TGTGCCATCTCCAATGACAGGGGAGTTGGTCAGCCCCAGCATTTT. It encodes CAISNDRGVGQPQHF.

This clone was seen a few times. V is TRBV9 and J is TRBJ1-4; D gene ambiguous. V lost 5 bases to trimming and J lost 3 bases, with 11 bases between them. This CDR3 comprises 14 residues. The germline gives CDR1 SGDLS, CDR2 YYNGEE. As DNA, the CDR3 is TGTGCCAGCAGGGCGGGGTTAGCTAATGAAAAACTGTTTTTT. This codes for CASRAGLANEKLFF.

This clone was counted only a few times. The chain recombines TRBV28 with TRBJ1-1, with unresolved D. The CDR3 length is 14 residues. Trimming cost V 2 bases and J 4 bases, with 11 bases left between them. CDR1 and CDR2 (germline): MDHEN, SYDVKM. The CDR3 sequence is CASSLAGRFTEAFF. The CDR3 DNA follows: TGTGCCAGCAGTTTAGCGGGGAGATTCACTGAAGCTTTCTTT.

The chain links TRBV11-2 to TRBJ2-1; possible D gene TRBD1, 5 bases. This CDR3 has 13 residues. CDR1 SGHAT and CDR2 FQNNGV come from the germline V gene. V lost 5 bases and J lost 5, with 10 bases in between. The CDR3 loop is CASSLDRNNEQFF. The CDR3 bases are TGTGCCAGCAGCCTTGACAGAAACAATGAGCAGTTCTTC.

This clone was found a few times. Other DNA sequences in the sample encode the same CDR3. The V call is TRBV9, the J call TRBJ1-2; D is unclear. Germline assignment: CDR1 SGDLS and CDR2 YYNGEE. V was trimmed by 0 bases and J by 1 base, leaving 4 bases between them. This CDR3 is built from 13 residues. The chain's CDR3 is CASSVDSNYGYTF. CDR3 bases: TGTGCCAGCAGCGTAGACAGTAACTATGGCTACACCTTC.